These 15 T cell receptor beta chains were all obtained from the same sample, sequenced in a study of cytomegalovirus exposure and HLA in healthy donors. The primer mix had 60 Vbeta and 13 Jbeta primers. Generated by immunoSEQ multiplex PCR, the TCRdb table keeps only in-frame clones and is missing some. The table has about 130,000 clones, 70% to 85% seen once. The sequenced material came from PBMCs. These receptors were obtained from a woman under 30 in good health and CMV-seropositive.

This chain uses TRBV10-3 with TRBJ2-3; D is possibly TRBD1 (6 bases). Germline loops: CDR1 ENHRY, CDR2 SYGVKD. V dropped 10 bases and J dropped 0 bases, with 11 bases sitting between them. This CDR3 is 13 amino acids long. DNA of the CDR3: TGTGCCACCCGGGACATAAGCACAGATACGCAGTATTTT. It encodes CATRDISTDTQYF.

This clone was seen only once. CDR3 in DNA: TGTGCCAGCCGCACTACAGGGAGAGGCACAGATACGCAGTATTTT. Translation: CASRTTGRGTDTQYF. This rearrangement joins TRBV27 to TRBJ2-3; tentatively, D is TRBD1 (6 bases). Germline lookup yields CDR1 MNHEY and CDR2 SMNVEV (reference sequence). V was trimmed by 8 bases and J by 1 base, leaving 16 bases between them. This CDR3 comprises 15 residues.

The chain recombines TRBV30 with TRBJ2-1; 9 nucleotides line up with TRBD1. Germline CDR1 is GTSNPN and CDR2 is SVGIG (reference sequence). V was pared by 0 bases and J by 7 bases, with 7 bases of the junction left unmatched. The CDR3 spans 15 residues. CDR3 loop: CAWSVSWDRVNEQFF. CDR3 in DNA: TGTGCCTGGAGTGTATCCTGGGACAGGGTAAATGAGCAGTTCTTC.

The chain has TRBV6-1 and TRBJ1-5; D possibly corresponds to TRBD1 (5 bases). With 1 base removed from V and 5 bases from J, the gap between germline ends came to 9 bases. This CDR3 comprises 14 residues. Germline V CDR1 and CDR2: MNHNS, SASEGT. This CDR3 reads CASSEGGGHQPQHF. The CDR3 coding sequence is TGTGCCAGCAGTGAAGGGGGCGGCCATCAGCCCCAGCATTTT.

The chain is built from TRBV19 and TRBJ2-1; TRBD2 might be the D (6 bases). V was trimmed by 0 bases and J by 6 bases, leaving 24 bases between them. CDR1 and CDR2 (germline): LNHDA, SQIVND (reference sequence). The CDR3 length is 19 residues. The CDR3 region has the DNA TGTGCCAGTAGTATAGAAGTCTGGGGGACTCACCCTATGGTCAATGAGCAGTTCTTC. As protein: CASSIEVWGTHPMVNEQFF.

This chain joins TRBV7-9 and TRBJ2-3; D possibly corresponds to TRBD2 (6 bases). The germline gives CDR1 SEHNR, CDR2 FQNEAQ (reference sequence). The CDR3 runs to 18 residues. The ends were cut back, 3 bases at V and 0 bases at J, with 19 bases in the middle. The chain's CDR3 is CASSFDPSGDSSTDTQYF. CDR3 DNA sequence: TGTGCCAGCAGCTTCGACCCCTCGGGAGACTCGAGCACAGATACGCAGTATTTT. Full variable domain (missing parts from reference TRBV7-9 and TRBJ2-3): DTGVSQNPRHKITKRGQNVTFRCDPISEHNRLYWYRQTLGQGPEFLTYFQNEAQLEKSRLLSDRFSAERPKGSFSTLEIQRTEQGDSAMYLCASSFDPSGDSSTDTQYFGPGTRLTVL.

The chain uses TRBV2 and TRBJ2-2; D possibly corresponds to TRBD1 (5 bases). The germline V and J ends were trimmed by 6 bases and 6 bases, with 8 bases remaining between them. This CDR3 has 12 residues. The germline V gene has CDR1 SNHLY and CDR2 FYNNEI. For the CDR3, the DNA is TGTGCCAGCAGGTTGACAGCCGGGGAGCTGTTTTTT. Its translation is CASRLTAGELFF.

The genes are TRBV4-1 and TRBJ2-5; TRBD2 is a possible D gene (5 bases). The CDR3 loop spans 13 amino acids. Germline CDR1 MGHRA, CDR2 YSYEKL. The V gene lost 0 bases and the J gene lost 5 bases, with 7 bases spanning the gap. The DNA of the CDR3 is TGCGCCAGCAGCCAAGAAGAGGGTGAGACCCAGTACTTC. Translation gives CASSQEEGETQYF.

This clone has a single count. V and J are TRBV5-1 and TRBJ2-2; TRBD1 matches 8 bases. The V gene's germline CDR1 is SGHRS and CDR2 YFSETQ. The CDR3 has 17 residues. The J segment lost 1 base and the V segment lost 4 bases, leaving 9 bases of the junction unmatched. This chain's CDR3 is CASSPGGTGGNTGELFF. In DNA form, the CDR3 reads TGCGCCAGCAGCCCTGGCGGGACAGGTGGGAACACCGGGGAGCTGTTTTTT. The complete variable domain, with remaining parts taken from reference TRBV5-1 and TRBJ2-2, reads KAGVTQTPRYLIKTRGQQVTLSCSPISGHRSVSWYQQTPGQGLQFLFEYFSETQRNKGNFPGRFSGRQFSNSRSEMNVSTLELGDSALYLCASSPGGTGGNTGELFFGEGSRLTVL.

The V gene is TRBV7-2, the J gene TRBJ2-7; no reliable D call. V was trimmed by 1 base and J by 4 bases, leaving 8 bases between them. Germline V CDR1 and CDR2: SGHTA, FQGNSA. The CDR3 has 13 amino acids. The CDR3 here is CASSLVSRYEQYF. The CDR3 region has the DNA TGTGCCAGCAGCTTAGTGTCCAGATACGAGCAGTACTTC.

J is TRBJ2-6 and V is TRBV27; 9 nucleotides agree with TRBD1. Trimming at V came to 5 bases and at J to 4 bases, leaving 12 bases not matched to a gene. CDR3 length equals 18 residues. Germline V gene lookup returns CDR1 MNHEY and CDR2 SMNVEV (reference sequence). The DNA of the CDR3 is TGTGCCAGCAGTATACCGCCGGGACAGGGTGAAGGGGCCAACGTCCTGACTTTC. This codes for CASSIPPGQGEGANVLTF.

CDR3 nucleotides: TGTGCCAGCAGCTCGCGGGGGGGCGGTACCGGGGAGCTGTTTTTT. Its translation: CASSSRGGGTGELFF. The chain links TRBV5-4 to TRBJ2-2; TRBD2 agrees at 9 bases. The germline gives CDR1 SGHNT, CDR2 YYREEE (reference sequence). V lost 3 bases, J lost 5 bases, and 5 bases stayed unmatched. This CDR3 region has 15 residues.

The table lists this clone with a count of one. The chain joins TRBV5-1 to TRBJ2-5; tentative D call: TRBD1 (5 bases). Germline-derived CDR1 and CDR2 are SGHRS and YFSETQ. The CDR3 sequence is 13 residues long. The V end was cut by 7 bases, the J end by 4 bases, with 14 bases between. CDR3 nucleotide sequence: TGCGCCAGCGGGGCAAGGGGCCTAGAGACCCAGTACTTC. It codes for CASGARGLETQYF. The entire variable domain, with the rest obtained from reference TRBV5-1 and TRBJ2-5, is as follows: KAGVTQTPRYLIKTRGQQVTLSCSPISGHRSVSWYQQTPGQGLQFLFEYFSETQRNKGNFPGRFSGRQFSNSRSEMNVSTLELGDSALYLCASGARGLETQYFGPGTRLLVL.

The rearrangement links TRBV7-9 to TRBJ2-7; no clear D gene. V gave up 2 bases and J gave up 5 bases, with 10 bases separating them. The germline V gene encodes CDR1 SEHNR and CDR2 FQNEAQ (reference sequence). The CDR3 length is 13 residues. The CDR3 region is CASSLPQANEQYF. The DNA of the CDR3 is TGTGCCAGCAGCTTACCCCAAGCAAACGAGCAGTACTTC.

This chain joins TRBV11-2 and TRBJ1-5; D is perhaps TRBD1 (6 bases). CDR1 and CDR2 from the germline V gene are SGHAT and FQNNGV. This CDR3 has 15 amino acids. The V and J ends lost 0 bases and 3 bases respectively, with 9 bases between them. The DNA of the CDR3 is TGTGCCAGCAGCTTAGAGGCAGGGGACAATCAGCCCCAGCATTTT. Translating it yields CASSLEAGDNQPQHF.